A few counts support the clone carrying this T cell receptor (beta chain). Its antigen is not known. The data were taken from a study of cytomegalovirus exposure and HLA in healthy donors. Study findings and constraints: Compared with the roughly 700-donor mean, an Asian-associated ancestry cluster reportedly had fewer N-insertions, according to a later analysis. CMV serostatus was the sole immune exposure data available. When the data were analyzed later, several of the most significant clusters appeared to be linked to common viral pathogens. TCR beta V- and J-gene trimming, according to a later analysis, was linked to a missense DCLRE1C variant.

This CDR3 comprises 15 residues. Germline values: CDR1 MDHEN, CDR2 SYDVKM. V was cut by 7 bases and J by 3 bases, with 19 bases left in between. Both 60 Vbeta primers and 13 Jbeta primers went into the PCR. The protocol was immunoSEQ multiplex PCR, while the TCRdb copy is restricted to in-frame clones and leaves out a portion. The sample has roughly 160,000 clones, roughly 78% seen once. The chain combines TRBV28 with TRBJ2-7; tentative D call: TRBD2 (5 bases). The sequence was obtained from a woman aged 45-65 years in good health and CMV-seropositive. What was sequenced was PBMCs. CDR3 in DNA: TGTGCCAGCACCCAAAGCGGCCCCAGCCTCTACGAGCAGTACTTC. The encoded protein is CASTQSGPSLYEQYF.